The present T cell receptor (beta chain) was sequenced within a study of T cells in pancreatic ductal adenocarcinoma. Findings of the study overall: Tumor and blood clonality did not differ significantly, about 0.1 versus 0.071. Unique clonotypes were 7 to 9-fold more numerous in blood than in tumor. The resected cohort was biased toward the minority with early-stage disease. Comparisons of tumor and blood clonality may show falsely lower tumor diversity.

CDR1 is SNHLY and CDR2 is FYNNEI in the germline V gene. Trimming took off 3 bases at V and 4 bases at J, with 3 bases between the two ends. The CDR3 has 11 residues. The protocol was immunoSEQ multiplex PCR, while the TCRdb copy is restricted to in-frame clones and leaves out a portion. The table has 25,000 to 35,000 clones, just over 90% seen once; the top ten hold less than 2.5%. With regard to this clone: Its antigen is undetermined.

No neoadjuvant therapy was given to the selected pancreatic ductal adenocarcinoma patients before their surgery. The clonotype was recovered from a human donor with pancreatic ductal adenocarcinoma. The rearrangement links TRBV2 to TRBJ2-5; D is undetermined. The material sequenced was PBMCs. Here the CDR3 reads CASSERETQYF. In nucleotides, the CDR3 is TGTGCCAGCAGTGAGCGAGAGACCCAGTACTTC.